Following are 22 T cell receptor beta chains from one sample sequenced in a study of cytomegalovirus exposure and HLA in healthy donors. Researchers ran the PCR with 60 Vbeta and 13 Jbeta primers. Sequencing was performed with immunoSEQ multiplex PCR; in TCRdb, only in-frame clones are kept and a portion is missing. The sample shows 200,000 to 250,000 clones, roughly 84% of them seen only once. Sequenced: PBMCs. All receptors come from a human donor in good health.

This clone occurred a few times. The chain links TRBV6-5 to TRBJ2-1; 13 nucleotides align to TRBD2. The CDR3 extends over 14 amino acids. CDR1 is MNHEY, CDR2 SVGAGI, per germline. J lost 8 bases, V lost 11 bases, and 9 bases had no gene match. The CDR3 bases are TGTGCCGCCCGAGGACTAGCGGGAGACGATGAGCAGTTCTTC. This gives the protein CAARGLAGDDEQFF.

The rearrangement joins TRBV6-6 to TRBJ2-5; 9 nucleotides line up with TRBD1. The CDR3 extends over 16 amino acids. CDR1 and CDR2 (germline): MNHNY, SVGAGI (reference sequence). J lost 4 bases, V lost 5 bases, and 11 bases had no gene match. CDR3 DNA: TGTGCCAGCAGTGGCCCCACAGGGGGCGGGTCAGAGACCCAGTACTTC. Translating it yields CASSGPTGGGSETQYF.

This clone was found many times. The junction differs from germline at one of its ends, possibly a read error. V and J are TRBV6-1 and TRBJ1-5; 10 bases agree with TRBD1. CDR3 size: 16 residues. Germline assignment: CDR1 MNHNS and CDR2 SASEGT. The CDR3 DNA reads as TGTGCCAGCAGTAAAGCCGGGACAGGGGTAAATCAGCCCCAGCATTTT. Protein sequence: CASSKAGTGVNQPQHF.

The rearrangement uses TRBV11-2 and TRBJ1-1, with D possibly matching TRBD1 (5 bases). V was trimmed by 5 bases and J by 0 bases, leaving 13 bases between them. Germline loops: CDR1 SGHAT, CDR2 FQNNGV. The CDR3 has 15 amino acids. CDR3 sequence reads: CASSLIPQVNTEAFF. For the CDR3, the DNA is TGTGCCAGCAGCCTCATCCCACAGGTGAACACTGAAGCTTTCTTT.

The gene calls are TRBV7-2 and TRBJ2-5, with TRBD2 as a possible D gene (6 bases). The CDR3 covers 12 residues. The V end was cut by 7 bases, the J end by 4 bases, with 10 bases between. The germline V gene has CDR1 SGHTA and CDR2 FQGNSA. The CDR3 bases are TGTGCCAGCACCGGGGGAGGAGAGACCCAGTACTTC. Encoded protein: CASTGGGETQYF.

The J gene is TRBJ2-1, the V gene TRBV25-1, with 15 bases aligning to TRBD2. The V gene's germline CDR1 is MGHDK and CDR2 SYGVNS. This CDR3 is built from 14 residues. With V trimmed by 8 bases and J by 10 bases, 6 bases remained unmatched. CDR3 sequence: CASGGLAGGREQFF. In nucleotides, the CDR3 is TGTGCCAGCGGGGGACTAGCGGGAGGAAGGGAGCAGTTCTTC.

Written as DNA, the CDR3 is TGTGCCAGCAGTGAAGGACAGACCACAGATACGCAGTATTTT. As protein: CASSEGQTTDTQYF. The chain joins TRBV2 to TRBJ2-3; D perhaps matches TRBD1 (5 bases). This CDR3 spans 14 amino acids. The germline V gene encodes CDR1 SNHLY and CDR2 FYNNEI. Trimming took 1 base from V and 2 from J, leaving 7 bases between them.

Regarding this clone: This same CDR3 is encoded by further DNA sequences in the sample. The chain uses TRBV2 and TRBJ1-5; 7 bases fit TRBD1. Germline CDR1 is SNHLY and CDR2 is FYNNEI. This CDR3 contains 14 residues. Losses at the gene ends were 1 base for V and 6 bases for J; bases not matched to a gene: 3. The CDR3 region has the DNA TGTGCCAGCAGTGAAGGACAGGGAAGTCAGCCCCAGCATTTT. Translated, it gives CASSEGQGSQPQHF.

This clone was counted once. CDR3 sequence: CASSLGTSNTGELFF. For the CDR3, the DNA is TGTGCCAGCAGCTTAGGGACATCGAACACCGGGGAGCTGTTTTTT. The chain carries TRBV7-9 and TRBJ2-2; weak D call: TRBD1 (5 bases). From germline, CDR1 is SEHNR and CDR2 FQNEAQ (reference sequence). Trimming cost V 1 base and J 0 bases, with 6 bases left between them. CDR3 length: 15 amino acids.

The rearrangement uses TRBV7-3 and TRBJ2-1; D gene unclear. Germline V lookup: CDR1 SGHTA, CDR2 FQGTGA. CDR3 length: 13 residues. Trimming left V 1 base short and J 7 bases short, with 8 bases between. CDR3 region: CASSLNPLNEQFF. CDR3 in DNA: TGTGCCAGCAGCTTAAATCCTCTGAATGAGCAGTTCTTC.

V usage is TRBV9 and J usage is TRBJ1-2; 9 bases agree with TRBD1. The ends lost 0 bases at V and 5 bases at J; junction bases unmatched: 5. Germline V CDR1 and CDR2: SGDLS, YYNGEE. This CDR3 region has 15 residues. The DNA for the CDR3 is TGTGCCAGCAGCGTAGATTACAGGGGGCTGTATGGCTACACCTTC. This gives the protein CASSVDYRGLYGYTF.

The chain is built from TRBV7-6 and TRBJ2-1, with TRBD2 as a possible D gene (5 bases). The germline V gene has CDR1 SGHVS and CDR2 FNYEAQ. V was clipped by 4 bases and J by 7 bases, with 17 bases between them. The CDR3 loop spans 15 amino acids. The CDR3 DNA reads TGTGCCAGCAGCTCCCCTCTCGTGGGAGCTAATGAGCAGTTCTTC. It specifies CASSSPLVGANEQFF.

The chain couples TRBV5-1 to TRBJ2-5; no definite D call. Trimming pared 4 bases from V and 2 bases from J, leaving 12 bases between. The CDR3 totals 14 residues. CDR1 SGHRS and CDR2 YFSETQ come from the germline V gene. This chain's CDR3 is CASSPTRTQETQYF. The CDR3 DNA is TGCGCCAGCAGCCCAACTCGTACTCAAGAGACCCAGTACTTC.

This chain links TRBV10-3 with TRBJ1-4, with D unclear. The CDR3 contains 13 residues. Germline lookup yields CDR1 ENHRY and CDR2 SYGVKD. Trimming removed 6 bases from V and 4 bases from J, with 9 bases in between. The CDR3 sequence is CAIRDGGNEKLFF. CDR3 DNA: TGTGCCATCAGAGACGGAGGTAATGAAAAACTGTTTTTT.

The chain carries TRBV5-3 and TRBJ1-5; the D gene is possibly TRBD1 (5 bases). TRBV5-3 is labeled an ORF, and its function is uncertain. Trimming pared 0 bases from V and 5 bases from J, leaving 9 bases between. This CDR3 region has 14 residues. CDR3 loop: CARSLASGDQPQHF. The CDR3 region has the DNA TGTGCCAGAAGCTTGGCATCGGGGGATCAGCCCCAGCATTTT.

The CDR3 protein is CASSLSQGAAEAFF. CDR3 coding DNA: TGTGCCAGCAGTTTATCTCAGGGGGCGGCTGAAGCTTTCTTT. This chain links TRBV28 with TRBJ1-1; 8 bases are shared with TRBD1. CDR3 length equals 14 residues. After removal of 1 base from V and 6 bases from J, the junction contained 4 bases not matched to a gene. Germline values: CDR1 MDHEN, CDR2 SYDVKM.

The chain uses TRBV29-1 and TRBJ1-1, with D unclear. With 7 bases removed from V and 4 bases from J, the gap between germline ends came to 7 bases. Germline V gene lookup returns CDR1 SQVTM and CDR2 ANQGSEA. The CDR3 extends over 10 amino acids. The CDR3 DNA is TGCAGCGGCGGCGGCACTGAAGCTTTCTTT. As protein: CSGGGTEAFF.

J is TRBJ2-7 and V is TRBV5-4; no clear D gene. This CDR3 comprises 11 residues. Trimming stripped 2 bases from V and 4 bases from J, with 4 bases between. Germline lookup yields CDR1 SGHNT and CDR2 YYREEE (reference sequence). The CDR3 protein is CASSFTYEQYF. CDR3 coding DNA: TGTGCCAGCAGCTTTACTTACGAGCAGTACTTC. Together with reference TRBV5-4 and TRBJ2-7, the CDR3 gives the full variable domain: ETGVTQSPTHLIKTRGQQVTLRCSSQSGHNTVSWYQQALGQGPQFIFQYYREEENGRGNFPPRFSGLQFPNYSSELNVNALELDDSALYLCASSFTYEQYFGPGTRLTVT.

This sequence joins TRBV7-9 and TRBJ1-4, with a possible D match to TRBD1 (6 bases). CDR1 is SEHNR, CDR2 FQNEAQ, per germline (reference sequence). Between the trimmed V and J ends, which lost 5 bases and 5 bases, there was a span of 15 bases. The CDR3 contains 15 residues. CDR3 bases: TGTGCCAGCAGCCCCGGACAGACCTCAAATGAAAAACTGTTTTTT. Translating gives CASSPGQTSNEKLFF. Drawing the rest from reference TRBV7-9 and TRBJ1-4, the complete variable domain is DTGVSQNPRHKITKRGQNVTFRCDPISEHNRLYWYRQTLGQGPEFLTYFQNEAQLEKSRLLSDRFSAERPKGSFSTLEIQRTEQGDSAMYLCASSPGQTSNEKLFFGSGTQLSVL.

The rearrangement links TRBV10-1 to TRBJ2-3, with 9 nucleotides matching TRBD2. V shed 5 bases and J 2 bases; nucleotides not matched to a gene: 5. The CDR3 has 15 residues. Germline V gene sequence: CDR1 WNHNN, CDR2 SYGVQD (reference sequence). CDR3 protein: CASSRRLADTDTQYF. The CDR3 bases are TGCGCCAGCAGTCGACGACTAGCGGACACAGATACGCAGTATTTT.

The V call is TRBV6-5, the J call TRBJ1-1; no clear D gene. CDR1 is MNHEY, CDR2 SVGAGI, per germline. V was pared by 0 bases and J by 2 bases, with 13 bases between. The CDR3 is 16 amino acids. The CDR3 DNA sequence: TGTGCCAGCAGTTACTCTGGCGGGATCATCAACACTGAAGCTTTCTTT. Protein product: CASSYSGGIINTEAFF.

This sequence joins TRBV7-2 and TRBJ2-2; TRBD1 matches at 8 bases. This CDR3 comprises 15 residues. V lost 3 bases, J lost 4 bases, and 4 bases stayed unmatched. CDR1 SGHTA and CDR2 FQGNSA come from the germline V gene. The CDR3 spells CASSFRGRSTGELFF. The CDR3, as DNA: TGTGCCAGCAGCTTCAGGGGGCGCAGCACCGGGGAGCTGTTTTTT.